This TCR beta chain was recovered during a study of blood T cell repertoires in COVID-19. Study-level background: T cells, B-cell-depleted T cells, or PBMCs provided the cDNA or gDNA that served as material.

TCRdb's table, derived via immunoSEQ multiplex PCR, lists solely in-frame clones and lacks some. The sample lists 250,000 or so clones; roughly 88% were seen once. Trimming removed 4 bases from V and 6 bases from J; junction bases left unmatched: 4. The germline V gene encodes CDR1 SGHRS and CDR2 YFSETQ. This CDR3 has 15 residues. The sequenced sample was PBMCs or T cells enriched from blood (not recorded which). This TCR derives from a woman between 40 and 55 years old with acute COVID-19. This rearrangement joins TRBV5-1 to TRBJ2-1, with 13 bases fitting TRBD2. The CDR3 sequence: CASSAGTSGTNEQFF. CDR3 nucleotide sequence: TGCGCCAGCAGCGCCGGGACTAGCGGGACCAATGAGCAGTTCTTC.